The 20 T cell receptor beta chains in this list originate from one sample, sequenced in a study of cytomegalovirus exposure and HLA in healthy donors. The PCR employed 60 Vbeta primers together with 13 Jbeta primers. Produced via immunoSEQ multiplex PCR; TCRdb's table is partial and in-frame only. The table has around 92,000 clones, around 80% seen once. Material for sequencing was PBMCs. The receptors originated from a human donor in good health.

The chain joins TRBV5-1 to TRBJ1-4; possibly TRBD1 for D (6 bases). This CDR3 spans 14 amino acids. The V end lost 4 bases, the J end lost 3 bases, and 10 bases lay between the germline ends. Germline CDR1 is SGHRS and CDR2 is YFSETQ. The CDR3 is CASSQGYANEKLFF. Here the CDR3 DNA reads TGCGCCAGCAGCCAGGGGTACGCTAATGAAAAACTGTTTTTT.

This sequence joins TRBV7-2 and TRBJ2-1; D is unclear. The CDR3 runs to 15 residues. Trimming shortened V by 5 bases and J by 0 bases, and 11 bases separated the two germline ends. Germline CDR1 is SGHTA and CDR2 is FQGNSA. In DNA, the CDR3 is TGTGCCAGCAGCCTTGAGTGGAGCTCCTACAATGAGCAGTTCTTC. It is translated as CASSLEWSSYNEQFF.

This chain uses TRBV14 with TRBJ2-6, with 7 bases matching TRBD1. Germline V CDR1 and CDR2: SGHDN, FVKESK. J was trimmed by 0 bases and V by 0 bases; bases with no gene match: 8. The CDR3 spans 19 residues. DNA for the CDR3: TGTGCCAGCAGCCAAGAGGACAGGTGGGGCAGCTCTGGGGCCAACGTCCTGACTTTC. Its protein is CASSQEDRWGSSGANVLTF.

This chain joins TRBV10-3 and TRBJ2-2; 10 nucleotides agree with TRBD1. The J segment lost 6 bases and the V segment lost 6 bases, leaving 13 bases of the junction unmatched. Per the germline V gene, CDR1 is ENHRY and CDR2 is SYGVKD. CDR3 length: 17 residues. The CDR3 nucleotides read TGTGCCATCAGGCACACCGGGACAGGGGTCGCGGCCGGGGAGCTGTTTTTT. This codes for CAIRHTGTGVAAGELFF.

The V call is TRBV25-1, the J call TRBJ2-3; D perhaps matches TRBD1 (5 bases). The CDR3 spans 15 residues. With 3 bases removed from V and 6 bases from J, the gap between germline ends came to 16 bases. Germline CDR1 and CDR2: MGHDK and SYGVNS. CDR3 sequence reads: CASSERQGLVDTQYF. The CDR3 DNA reads as TGTGCCAGCAGTGAGCGGCAGGGCCTCGTGGATACGCAGTATTTT.

The chain has TRBV5-5 and TRBJ2-5; the match to TRBD1 covers 10 bases. The CDR3 consists of 14 residues. J was trimmed by 1 base and V by 5 bases; bases with no gene match: 2. From germline, CDR1 is SGHKS and CDR2 YYEKEE (reference sequence). The CDR3 protein is CASSGTGVQETQYF. The CDR3 nucleotides are TGTGCCAGCAGTGGGACAGGGGTCCAAGAGACCCAGTACTTC.

The chain couples TRBV2 to TRBJ2-4, with a possible D match to TRBD2 (6 bases). CDR1 and CDR2 (germline): SNHLY, FYNNEI. This CDR3 has 16 residues. The germline V and J ends were trimmed by 6 bases and 0 bases, with 15 bases remaining between them. CDR3 sequence: CASRGTQEVAKNIQYF. The CDR3 nucleotides are TGTGCCAGCAGGGGGACTCAAGAAGTAGCCAAAAACATTCAGTACTTC.

The chain recombines TRBV19 with TRBJ1-1; D gene ambiguous. Germline CDR1 is LNHDA and CDR2 is SQIVND (reference sequence). The CDR3 spans 15 residues. V was clipped by 0 bases and J by 0 bases, with 8 bases between them. In DNA, the CDR3 is TGTGCCAGTAGTATAGATTGGAGGGTGAACACTGAAGCTTTCTTT. It codes for CASSIDWRVNTEAFF.

The chain combines TRBV19 with TRBJ2-7, with D possibly matching TRBD2 (7 bases). Trimming took off 3 bases at V and 3 bases at J, with 21 bases between the two ends. This CDR3 has 17 amino acids. Germline V gene data show CDR1 as LNHDA and CDR2 as SQIVND (reference sequence). CDR3 region: CASSIRGAPSDRYEQYF. Written as DNA, the CDR3 is TGTGCCAGTAGTATCCGGGGGGCGCCTTCGGACCGCTACGAGCAGTACTTC.

This clone has just one count. The J gene is TRBJ1-2, the V gene TRBV6-5; TRBD1 matches at 9 bases. V lost 4 bases, J lost 12 bases, and 12 bases stayed unmatched. The V gene's germline CDR1 is MNHEY and CDR2 SVGAGI. The CDR3 spans 14 residues. CDR3 sequence reads: CASSFTGGGGFHTF. CDR3 DNA sequence: TGTGCCAGCAGTTTCACAGGGGGCGGAGGGTTCCACACCTTC.

This chain uses TRBV29-1 with TRBJ2-3, with 9 bases matching TRBD2. Trimming at V came to 7 bases and at J to 0 bases, leaving 8 bases not matched to a gene. Germline CDR1 is SQVTM and CDR2 is ANQGSEA. The CDR3 covers 15 residues. Here the CDR3 DNA reads TGCAGCGCCGTGCTGACTAGCGGTAGCACAGATACGCAGTATTTT. Its translation is CSAVLTSGSTDTQYF.

The sample holds one count of this clone. This rearrangement joins TRBV5-1 to TRBJ2-5; 10 nucleotides agree with TRBD1. This CDR3 comprises 17 residues. Germline assignment: CDR1 SGHRS and CDR2 YFSETQ. Trimming at V came to 2 bases and at J to 1 base, leaving 8 bases not matched to a gene. The CDR3 loop reads CASSFIGTGVTQETQYF. In nucleotides, the CDR3 is TGCGCCAGCAGCTTCATAGGGACAGGGGTCACCCAAGAGACCCAGTACTTC. The variable domain in full, with the rest retrieved from reference TRBV5-1 and TRBJ2-5, is KAGVTQTPRYLIKTRGQQVTLSCSPISGHRSVSWYQQTPGQGLQFLFEYFSETQRNKGNFPGRFSGRQFSNSRSEMNVSTLELGDSALYLCASSFIGTGVTQETQYFGPGTRLLVL.

This chain connects TRBV5-1 to TRBJ2-3, with TRBD2 identical over 9 bases. CDR1 is SGHRS and CDR2 is YFSETQ in the germline V gene. With V trimmed by 4 bases and J by 1 base, 10 bases remained unmatched. The CDR3 spans 17 residues. CDR3 in amino acids: CASSPFTSGHRTDTQYF. The CDR3 DNA reads as TGCGCCAGCAGCCCCTTTACTAGCGGGCATCGCACAGATACGCAGTATTTT.

This chain uses TRBV14 with TRBJ2-7; D unclear. CDR3 length: 14 amino acids. Germline-derived CDR1 and CDR2 are SGHDN and FVKESK. V was cut by 1 base and J by 2 bases, with 9 bases left in between. The CDR3 DNA is TGTGCCAGCAGCCAAGCAGGTCTTGCCTACGAGCAGTACTTC. It yields the protein CASSQAGLAYEQYF.

The chain is built from TRBV30 and TRBJ1-1; TRBD1 might be the D (6 bases). CDR1 GTSNPN and CDR2 SVGIG come from the germline V gene (reference sequence). V shed 2 bases and J shed 1 base, with 8 bases lying between them. The CDR3 has 13 residues. The CDR3 reads CAWSRQANTEAFF. The CDR3 DNA follows: TGTGCCTGGAGTAGACAGGCGAACACTGAAGCTTTCTTT.

The chain carries TRBV7-2 and TRBJ2-5; 11 nucleotides line up with TRBD2. V shed 5 bases and J 5 bases; nucleotides not matched to a gene: 13. CDR3 length equals 17 residues. The germline CDR1 and CDR2 sequences are SGHTA and FQGNSA. The CDR3 protein is CASSRAGTSGGGETQYF. CDR3 nucleotide sequence: TGTGCCAGCAGCCGCGCCGGGACTAGCGGAGGGGGTGAGACCCAGTACTTC.

The gene calls are TRBV21-1 and TRBJ2-2; no check of the table's D call, TRBD2, against the DNA was made. TRBV21-1 is shown as a pseudogene. CDR3 length: 19 amino acids. The CDR3 nucleotides are TGTGCCAGCAGCAGCAAAGTCCATCCAAGGGACTATCCCACCGGGGAGCTGTTTTTT. It specifies CASSSKVHPRDYPTGELFF.

The chain employs TRBV5-4 and TRBJ2-3; the match to TRBD2 covers 7 bases. After removal of 2 bases from V and 2 bases from J, the junction contained 8 bases not matched to a gene. The CDR3 covers 16 residues. CDR1 and CDR2 (germline): SGHNT, YYREEE (reference sequence). The CDR3 DNA is TGTGCCAGCAGCTTTATCCGGACTAGAACCACAGATACGCAGTATTTT. As protein: CASSFIRTRTTDTQYF.

The chain has TRBV10-3 and TRBJ2-5; possible D gene TRBD1, 6 bases. This CDR3 contains 16 residues. Germline CDR1 is ENHRY and CDR2 is SYGVKD. The V and J ends lost 5 bases and 2 bases respectively, with 18 bases between them. This CDR3 is CAISPYRDTNQETQYF. The CDR3 DNA is TGTGCCATCAGTCCATACCGGGACACAAATCAAGAGACCCAGTACTTC.

The chain combines TRBV6-1 with TRBJ2-1; 11 bases agree with TRBD2. V dropped 3 bases and J dropped 5; count of bases not matched to a gene: 9. CDR1 and CDR2 from the germline V gene are MNHNS and SASEGT. The CDR3 runs to 17 residues. CDR3 nucleotide sequence: TGTGCCAGCAGTGACCGAAGGGGACTAGCGGCGGACAATGAGCAGTTCTTC. Translating gives CASSDRRGLAADNEQFF.